The 31 T cell receptor beta chains presented below share a single source sample, sequenced in a study of blood T cell repertoires in COVID-19 (dated by TCRdb to 2019 to 2021). The method was the immunoSEQ multiplex PCR assay. Held by TCRdb, this immuneACCESS table contains in-frame sequences only and omits some clones. Under half of the omission traces to an unresolved V gene where checked; the cause of the rest is unknown. The sample records 250,000 to 400,000 clones, 88% of which are singletons. The biggest ten clones account for 1.6% of the sample. Sequenced: peripheral blood. These receptor sequences come from a woman in her 30s with COVID-19, enrolled during active disease.

V usage is TRBV6-5 and J usage is TRBJ1-1; TRBD1 is a possible D gene (5 bases). In germline, CDR1 is MNHEY, CDR2 SVGAGI. Between the trimmed V and J ends, which lost 7 bases and 3 bases, there was a span of 18 bases. This CDR3 is built from 15 residues. CDR3 sequence: CASKRSRTGDTEAFF. CDR3 nucleotides: TGTGCCAGCAAGAGAAGCAGGACGGGGGACACTGAAGCTTTCTTT.

The chain recombines TRBV5-5 with TRBJ1-1; TRBD1 aligns across 8 bases. Germline CDR1 and CDR2: SGHKS and YYEKEE (reference sequence). The V and J ends lost 3 bases and 1 base, in that order; junction bases with no gene match: 2. The CDR3 has 14 amino acids. CDR3 DNA sequence: TGTGCCAGCAGCTGGGACAGGTCGAACACTGAAGCTTTCTTT. This sequence encodes CASSWDRSNTEAFF. Combining the CDR3 with reference TRBV5-5 and TRBJ1-1 gives the whole variable domain DAGVTQSPTHLIKTRGQQVTLRCSPISGHKSVSWYQQVLGQGPQFIFQYYEKEERGRGNFPDRFSARQFPNYSSELNVNALLLGDSALYLCASSWDRSNTEAFFGQGTRLTVV.

The chain links TRBV9 to TRBJ2-1; 8 bases match TRBD2. The CDR3 has 15 residues. V dropped 6 bases and J dropped 6; count of bases not matched to a gene: 11. The germline V gene encodes CDR1 SGDLS and CDR2 YYNGEE. The chain's CDR3 is CASTGGEGGFNEQFF. The CDR3 region has the DNA TGTGCCAGCACCGGGGGGGAGGGGGGCTTCAATGAGCAGTTCTTC.

The gene calls are TRBV19 and TRBJ1-4; 9 bases line up with TRBD1. V trimming: 5 bases; J trimming: 3 bases; junction bases outside the gene matches: 1. Per germline, CDR1 LNHDA and CDR2 SQIVND (reference sequence). The CDR3 length is 14 residues. CDR3 bases: TGTGCCAGTAGTGACAGGGGGGCTAATGAAAAACTGTTTTTT. Encoded protein: CASSDRGANEKLFF.

The CDR3 sequence: CASSQRTDRVTFDEQFF. CDR3 DNA: TGCGCCAGCAGTCAGAGAACCGACAGGGTCACCTTCGATGAGCAGTTCTTC. V gene TRBV23-1 combines with J gene TRBJ2-1, with 7 positions matching TRBD1. TRBV23-1 is recorded as an ORF, its role being uncertain. The CDR3 consists of 17 residues. J lost 8 bases, V lost 3 bases, and 16 bases had no gene match.

The chain has TRBV2 and TRBJ2-3, with a weak D call TRBD2 (5 bases). The CDR3 consists of 15 residues. Per germline, CDR1 SNHLY and CDR2 FYNNEI. V lost 6 bases and J lost 2, with 15 bases in between. The CDR3 nucleotides are TGTGCCAGCAGCCGTCTAGCTAGTTCCACAGATACGCAGTATTTT. It is translated as CASSRLASSTDTQYF.

The chain joins TRBV3-1 (or the pseudogene TRBV3-2) to TRBJ2-7; 11 positions agree with TRBD1. There are 15 residues in the CDR3. The germline V gene has CDR1 LGHDT and CDR2 YNNKEL (reference sequence). The junction had 7 bases not matched to a gene; V was cut back by 6 bases and J by 3 bases. Here the CDR3 reads CASSRTGGAGYEQYF. CDR3 in DNA: TGTGCCAGCAGTCGGACAGGGGGCGCGGGCTACGAGCAGTACTTC.

CDR3 sequence (DNA): TGCGCCAGCAGCTTGGCAGGGGATGATGGCTACACCTTC. As protein: CASSLAGDDGYTF. The rearrangement joins TRBV5-1 to TRBJ1-2, with a weak D call TRBD1 (6 bases). Trimming left V 0 bases short and J 6 bases short, with 9 bases between. Germline V gene lookup returns CDR1 SGHRS and CDR2 YFSETQ. This CDR3 is built from 13 residues. Combining the CDR3 with reference TRBV5-1 and TRBJ1-2 gives the whole variable domain KAGVTQTPRYLIKTRGQQVTLSCSPISGHRSVSWYQQTPGQGLQFLFEYFSETQRNKGNFPGRFSGRQFSNSRSEMNVSTLELGDSALYLCASSLAGDDGYTFGSGTRLTVV.

This clone was found once. The rearrangement uses TRBV29-1 and TRBJ1-2, with a possible D match to TRBD1 (5 bases). Per germline, CDR1 SQVTM and CDR2 ANQGSEA. V lost 7 bases and J 4 bases, leaving 19 bases between the germline ends. The CDR3 contains 14 residues. CDR3 in DNA: TGCAGCGACCTGGCCCCGGGGGGTCCCTATGGCTACACCTTC. Protein sequence: CSDLAPGGPYGYTF.

V is TRBV29-1 and J is TRBJ2-1; TRBD1 agrees at 7 bases. This CDR3 is 18 amino acids long. Germline V gene lookup returns CDR1 SQVTM and CDR2 ANQGSEA. With 7 bases clipped from V and 7 bases from J, the junction kept 25 bases outside the gene matches. DNA of the CDR3: TGCAGCGCCCGAGATCACCCCAGGACAGGCTCGTCGGGGAATGAGCAGTTCTTC. Its protein is CSARDHPRTGSSGNEQFF.

The genes are TRBV30 and TRBJ1-1, with D unresolved. The CDR3 has 13 amino acids. Germline V gene sequence: CDR1 GTSNPN, CDR2 SVGIG (reference sequence). Trimming left V 2 bases short and J 3 bases short, with 10 bases between. The CDR3 coding sequence is TGTGCCTGGAGTCCGGGGAGGTACACTGAAGCTTTCTTT. It codes for CAWSPGRYTEAFF. The variable domain in full, with the rest retrieved from reference TRBV30 and TRBJ1-1, is SQTIHQWPATLVQPVGSPLSLECTVEGTSNPNLYWYRQAAGRGLQLLFYSVGIGQISSEVPQNLSASRPQDRQFILSSKKLLLSDSGFYLCAWSPGRYTEAFFGQGTRLTVV.

The chain employs TRBV5-4 and TRBJ1-1; a possible D gene is TRBD1 (6 bases). Germline V gene data show CDR1 as SGHNT and CDR2 as YYREEE (reference sequence). CDR3 length: 15 amino acids. Between the trimmed V and J ends, which lost 2 bases and 0 bases, there was a span of 11 bases. This chain's CDR3 is CASSFDRRMNTEAFF. CDR3 bases: TGTGCCAGCAGCTTCGACAGGCGTATGAACACTGAAGCTTTCTTT.

The genes are TRBV19 and TRBJ1-5; possible D gene TRBD1, 5 bases. The CDR3 contains 13 residues. The germline V gene has CDR1 LNHDA and CDR2 SQIVND (reference sequence). Between the trimmed V and J ends, which lost 3 bases and 7 bases, there was a span of 10 bases. DNA for the CDR3: TGTGCCAGTAGTATCTCAGGGCAGCAGCCCCAGCATTTT. This translates into CASSISGQQPQHF.

J is TRBJ1-2 and V is TRBV11-2, with TRBD1 matching over 8 bases. Germline-derived CDR1 and CDR2 are SGHAT and FQNNGV. J was trimmed by 4 bases and V by 7 bases; bases with no gene match: 11. The CDR3 sequence is 15 residues long. This chain's CDR3 is CASTPMTGDFYGYTF. In DNA form, the CDR3 reads TGTGCCAGCACCCCAATGACAGGGGACTTCTATGGCTACACCTTC.

The rearrangement joins TRBV7-8 to TRBJ2-2; the D gene is possibly TRBD2 (6 bases). This CDR3 region has 17 residues. Germline V lookup: CDR1 SGHVS, CDR2 FQNEAQ. V lost 0 bases and J lost 7, with 18 bases in between. In DNA form, the CDR3 reads TGTGCCAGCAGCTTAGCGGGGCGGGGCCTAGGGCGCGGGGAGCTGTTTTTT. Protein sequence: CASSLAGRGLGRGELFF.

V usage is TRBV9 and J usage is TRBJ2-7; D uncertain. Trimming left V 0 bases short and J 6 bases short, with 13 bases between. Germline loops: CDR1 SGDLS, CDR2 YYNGEE. CDR3 length equals 14 residues. CDR3 amino acids: CASSVVGEVGEQYF. CDR3 nucleotides: TGTGCCAGCAGCGTAGTAGGAGAAGTGGGCGAGCAGTACTTC.

The gene calls are TRBV3-1 (or the pseudogene TRBV3-2) and TRBJ2-5; D may be TRBD2 (5 bases). V was clipped by 4 bases and J by 3 bases, with 9 bases between them. CDR3 size: 13 residues. The germline V gene has CDR1 LGHDT and CDR2 YNNKEL (reference sequence). The CDR3 loop is CASSRTGEETQYF. The CDR3 DNA follows: TGTGCCAGCAGCCGGACTGGAGAAGAGACCCAGTACTTC.

The gene calls are TRBV6-5 and TRBJ1-2, with D possibly matching TRBD1 (5 bases). This CDR3 region has 13 residues. The V and J ends lost 6 bases and 9 bases respectively, with 17 bases between them. Germline loops: CDR1 MNHEY, CDR2 SVGAGI. CDR3 region: CASRWASGRSYTF. The CDR3 DNA sequence: TGTGCCAGCAGATGGGCCTCAGGGCGCAGCTACACCTTC.

This clone has a handful of counts. The chain recombines TRBV3-1 (or the pseudogene TRBV3-2) with TRBJ1-4; TRBD1 agrees at 9 bases. V dropped 1 base and J dropped 5; count of bases not matched to a gene: 11. Germline loops: CDR1 LGHDT, CDR2 YNNKEL (reference sequence). The CDR3 totals 18 residues. The CDR3 loop reads CASSQGTTGGSRNEKLFF. CDR3 coding DNA: TGTGCCAGCAGCCAAGGGACGACAGGGGGATCACGCAATGAAAAACTGTTTTTT.

This clone was picked up one time. The V gene is TRBV2, the J gene TRBJ1-6, with 8 positions matching TRBD1. This CDR3 spans 15 amino acids. Germline V gives CDR1 SNHLY, CDR2 FYNNEI. The V segment lost 3 bases and the J segment 9 bases; nucleotides outside the gene matches: 7. Written as DNA, the CDR3 is TGTGCCAGCAGTGAGCTCAGGGGGCATTTTTCACCCCTCCACTTT. It encodes CASSELRGHFSPLHF.

The rearrangement links TRBV4-3 to TRBJ2-5; TRBD2 matches 14 bases. Germline V gene sequence: CDR1 LGHNA, CDR2 YSLEER. The CDR3 sequence is 19 residues long. The V segment lost 0 bases and the J segment 5 bases; nucleotides outside the gene matches: 11. Here the CDR3 DNA reads TGCGCCAGCAGCCAAGACCCGACTAGCGGGGGGGCCGGGGCGGAGACCCAGTACTTC. Translation gives CASSQDPTSGGAGAETQYF.

The chain uses TRBV7-6 and TRBJ2-2, with D perhaps matching TRBD2 (6 bases). The CDR3 spans 16 residues. The V gene lost 5 bases and the J gene lost 1 base, with 14 bases spanning the gap. CDR1 and CDR2 (germline): SGHVS, FNYEAQ. The CDR3: CASSTTGVRNTGELFF. CDR3 DNA sequence: TGTGCCAGCAGCACTACGGGGGTGAGGAACACCGGGGAGCTGTTTTTT.

The chain uses TRBV6-2 or TRBV6-3 and TRBJ2-7, with 11 bases matching TRBD2. The V gene's germline CDR1 is MNHEY and CDR2 SVGEGT. V shed 4 bases and J 2 bases; nucleotides not matched to a gene: 10. The CDR3 sequence is 17 residues long. The CDR3 is CASSSWAGLADTYEQYV. In DNA, the CDR3 is TGTGCCAGCAGTTCCTGGGCGGGACTAGCGGATACCTACGAGCAGTACGTC.

This rearrangement joins TRBV5-8 to TRBJ1-2; 7 bases align to TRBD1. In germline, CDR1 is SGHTS, CDR2 YDEGEE. V was pared by 4 bases and J by 4 bases, with 10 bases of the junction left unmatched. CDR3 size: 15 residues. The CDR3 nucleotides read TGTGCCAGCAGCCGCCCACCGGCAGGGGGCTATGGCTACACCTTC. This encodes CASSRPPAGGYGYTF.

The chain links TRBV7-8 to TRBJ2-1; no firm D call. Trimming shortened V by 2 bases and J by 4 bases, and 6 bases separated the two germline ends. The CDR3 length is 13 residues. Germline lookup yields CDR1 SGHVS and CDR2 FQNEAQ. The CDR3 coding sequence is TGTGCCAGCAGCTTACGCGCTTACAATGAGCAGTTCTTC. Residues: CASSLRAYNEQFF.

V is TRBV27 and J is TRBJ1-2; TRBD1 agrees at 10 bases. Germline loops: CDR1 MNHEY, CDR2 SMNVEV (reference sequence). The CDR3 extends over 14 amino acids. Trimming took 5 bases from V and 8 from J; bases not matched to a gene: 8. CDR3 in amino acids: CASSQHLTGGGYTF. The CDR3 DNA sequence: TGTGCCAGCAGTCAGCACCTGACAGGGGGCGGCTACACCTTC.

This chain joins TRBV19 and TRBJ2-7; 11 bases fit TRBD1. The J segment lost 4 bases and the V segment lost 5 bases, leaving 7 bases of the junction unmatched. Germline V gene lookup returns CDR1 LNHDA and CDR2 SQIVND (reference sequence). The length of the CDR3 is 15 residues. This chain's CDR3 is CASSPRTGGKYEQYF. The CDR3 bases are TGTGCCAGTAGTCCACGGACAGGGGGCAAGTACGAGCAGTACTTC.

This clone occurred a few times. The V gene is TRBV19, the J gene TRBJ1-1; weak D call: TRBD1 (6 bases). Germline CDR1 LNHDA, CDR2 SQIVND (reference sequence). The CDR3 runs 16 residues. V was clipped by 6 bases and J by 1 base, with 18 bases between them. The CDR3 loop is CASRWGSRGANTEAFF. CDR3 bases: TGTGCCAGTAGATGGGGCAGTCGGGGGGCGAACACTGAAGCTTTCTTT.

The gene calls are TRBV6-5 and TRBJ1-6; 8 bases are shared with TRBD1. The V segment lost 4 bases and the J segment 7 bases; nucleotides outside the gene matches: 6. This CDR3 comprises 15 residues. Germline CDR1 MNHEY, CDR2 SVGAGI. For the CDR3, the DNA is TGTGCCAGCAGTTTAAACACAGGGGGAAATTCACCCCTCCACTTT. Translating gives CASSLNTGGNSPLHF.

The chain joins TRBV5-1 to TRBJ2-3; D may be TRBD2 (5 bases). The germline gives CDR1 SGHRS, CDR2 YFSETQ. The CDR3 sequence is 13 residues long. Trimming left V 7 bases short and J 5 bases short, with 14 bases between. CDR3 residues: CASRAGFEDTQYF. The CDR3 coding sequence is TGCGCCAGCCGGGCGGGTTTTGAAGATACGCAGTATTTT. The variable domain in full, completed from reference TRBV5-1 and TRBJ2-3, reads KAGVTQTPRYLIKTRGQQVTLSCSPISGHRSVSWYQQTPGQGLQFLFEYFSETQRNKGNFPGRFSGRQFSNSRSEMNVSTLELGDSALYLCASRAGFEDTQYFGPGTRLTVL.

The rearrangement joins TRBV19 to TRBJ2-1, with 13 nucleotides matching TRBD2. CDR1 and CDR2 (germline): LNHDA, SQIVND (reference sequence). V dropped 5 bases and J dropped 8; count of bases not matched to a gene: 6. There are 15 residues in the CDR3. The CDR3, as DNA: TGTGCCAGTAGTTGGACTAGCGGGGGAAGGCATGAGCAGTTCTTC. This translates into CASSWTSGGRHEQFF.